This T cell receptor beta chain was obtained from a study of blood T cell repertoires in COVID-19. Study at large: T cells, B-cell-depleted T cells, or PBMCs supplied cDNA or gDNA.

CDR3 length: 14 residues. The V gene's germline CDR1 is SQVTM and CDR2 ANQGSEA. V was cut by 3 bases and J by 10 bases, with 21 bases left in between. The count of this clone is one. In the source study's methods: By means of reference gene primer amplification, nucleated cell counts were estimated. The method was immunoSEQ multiplex PCR; TCRdb's version includes in-frame clones alone and lacks a portion of them. V and J calls plus clone size are reproduced from that table; the DNA served to infer D and trimming. The data hold approximately 200,000 clones, with about 88% observed a single time. Sequencing used peripheral blood. The source is a woman aged 25 to 39 with active or convalescent COVID-19. V gene TRBV29-1 combines with J gene TRBJ1-2; the D is unclear. The CDR3 DNA sequence: TGCAGCGTTGACGGAGGTATCCTTTTCTACGACTACACCTTC. This encodes CSVDGGILFYDYTF.